What follows are 31 T cell receptor beta chains derived from one specimen sequenced in a study of vaccination and CD4 T cells after COVID-19. As to treatment: approximately 10-day PBMC culture with coronavirus spike peptide pools or control peptides (ViraFEST assay). Sequencing of DNA taken from cultured CD4+ T cells relied on the Oncomine TCR Beta short-read assay. TCRdb used MiXCR to reprocess the PCR reads, holding one entry per CDR3 protein. The data contain about 20,000 distinct CDR3 sequences, less than 55% of them singletons. No cognate antigen is known for these TCRs. Sequenced sample: CD4+ T cells from blood, cultured in vitro. The receptors here all came from a human donor who had recovered from COVID-19.

The V call is TRBV27, the J call TRBJ1-2; TRBD1 matches at 7 bases. Germline V gene sequence: CDR1 MNHEY, CDR2 SMNVEV (reference sequence). Trimming cost V 4 bases and J 4 bases; bases outside gene matches: 3. CDR3 length: 13 amino acids. This CDR3 is CASSSTGVYGYTF. CDR3 DNA sequence: TGTGCCAGCAGTTCTACAGGGGTCTATGGCTACACCTTC.

The rearrangement links TRBV6-4 to TRBJ2-2; TRBD1 agrees at 7 bases. After removal of 5 bases from V and 3 bases from J, the junction contained 3 bases not matched to a gene. The CDR3 is 14 residues long. Per germline, CDR1 MRHNA and CDR2 SNTAGT. CDR3 amino acids: CASSTGADTGELFF. The CDR3 coding sequence is TGTGCCAGCAGTACAGGGGCGGACACCGGGGAGCTGTTTTTT.

The chain recombines TRBV4-1 with TRBJ2-3; TRBD1 matches 9 bases. This CDR3 contains 16 residues. V gave up 4 bases and J gave up 2 bases; unmatched junction bases: 7. The germline V gene encodes CDR1 MGHRA and CDR2 YSYEKL. The CDR3 DNA reads as TGCGCCAGCAGCCGGGGACAGGGCCCCCTCACAGATACGCAGTATTTT. As protein: CASSRGQGPLTDTQYF.

For the CDR3, the DNA is TGCAGTGCTAACGGACTAGCGGGGGGCCAAGAGACCCAGTACTTC. It is translated as CSANGLAGGQETQYF. The chain has TRBV20-1 and TRBJ2-5; TRBD2 matches 14 bases. This CDR3 region has 15 residues. Unmatched junction bases numbered 2, after V lost 4 bases and J lost 1 base. CDR1 is DFQATT, CDR2 SNEGSKA, per germline (reference sequence).

The sample holds one count of this clonotype. The chain is built from TRBV7-2 and TRBJ1-1, with 7 bases matching TRBD1. Germline lookup yields CDR1 SGHTA and CDR2 FQGNSA. V shed 2 bases, J shed 5 bases, and the junction held 8 bases outside the gene matches. This CDR3 contains 15 residues. CDR3 sequence reads: CASSLTGERGTEAFF. The CDR3 region has the DNA TGTGCCAGCAGCTTAACAGGGGAAAGGGGGACTGAAGCTTTCTTT.

This clonotype occurred a few times. Written as DNA, the CDR3 is TGTGCCAGCAGCCCAATCCGGGGGGGCTCCTACAATGAGCAGTTCTTC. Protein sequence: CASSPIRGGSYNEQFF. The chain employs TRBV5-4 and TRBJ2-1; TRBD2 aligns across 8 bases. From germline, CDR1 is SGHNT and CDR2 YYREEE (reference sequence). The V and J ends lost 4 bases and 0 bases, in that order; junction bases with no gene match: 6. The CDR3 runs to 16 residues.

As DNA, the CDR3 is TGTGCCAGCAGTCAAGGGGAGACCCAGTACTTC. It specifies CASSQGETQYF. The chain uses TRBV6-2 or TRBV6-3 and TRBJ2-5; D ambiguous. Germline CDR1 MNHEY, CDR2 SVGEGT. Between the trimmed V and J ends, which lost 5 bases and 5 bases, there was a span of 6 bases. This CDR3 is 11 amino acids long.

V gene TRBV20-1 combines with J gene TRBJ2-7; the D gene could be TRBD1 or TRBD2 (5 bases each). Trimming left V 1 base short and J 0 bases short, with 13 bases between. The CDR3 consists of 15 residues. The V gene's germline CDR1 is DFQATT and CDR2 SNEGSKA (reference sequence). The CDR3 loop is CSARGGSSYSYEQYF. As DNA, the CDR3 is TGCAGTGCTAGAGGGGGGTCTAGTTACTCCTACGAGCAGTACTTC.

The rearrangement uses TRBV20-1 and TRBJ2-3, with TRBD2 matching over 14 bases. J was trimmed by 6 bases and V by 6 bases; bases with no gene match: 14. CDR1 and CDR2 (germline): DFQATT, SNEGSKA (reference sequence). There are 17 residues in the CDR3. The CDR3 loop is CSAESGTSGGHGDTQYF. The CDR3 nucleotides are TGCAGTGCGGAATCCGGGACTAGCGGGGGCCACGGGGATACGCAGTATTTT.

This clonotype was recorded a few times. The chain recombines TRBV18 with TRBJ1-1; possibly TRBD1 for D (5 bases). Germline CDR1 and CDR2: KGHSH and LQKENI. The ends were cut back, 4 bases at V and 4 bases at J, with 10 bases in the middle. The CDR3 has 13 amino acids. CDR3 bases: TGTGCCAGCTCACTACAGGACTTCACTGAAGCTTTCTTT. This codes for CASSLQDFTEAFF.

The V call is TRBV18, the J call TRBJ2-1; weak D call: TRBD2 (5 bases). The length of the CDR3 is 18 residues. V lost 0 bases to trimming and J lost 2 bases, with 17 bases between them. The germline gives CDR1 KGHSH, CDR2 LQKENI. The CDR3 loop is CASSPPGRGSAAYNEQFF. The CDR3, as DNA: TGTGCCAGCTCACCACCGGGTCGAGGGTCGGCCGCCTACAATGAGCAGTTCTTC.

V gene TRBV27 combines with J gene TRBJ2-1, with TRBD2 matching 9 bases. Germline V gene lookup returns CDR1 MNHEY and CDR2 SMNVEV (reference sequence). Trimming removed 5 bases from V and 3 bases from J; junction bases left unmatched: 2. This CDR3 is built from 14 residues. As DNA, the CDR3 is TGTGCCAGCAGTCTAGCGGGGTACTACAATGAGCAGTTCTTC. Translation: CASSLAGYYNEQFF.

The chain employs TRBV6-5 and TRBJ2-7, with TRBD2 identical over 9 bases. There are 15 residues in the CDR3. V lost 4 bases to trimming and J lost 3 bases; unmatched junction nucleotides: 7. CDR1 and CDR2 (germline): MNHEY, SVGAGI. The CDR3 sequence is CASSSPSGNGYEQYF. The CDR3 DNA is TGTGCCAGCAGTTCCCCTAGCGGGAATGGCTACGAGCAGTACTTC.

The rearrangement links TRBV4-1 to TRBJ1-6; D is uncertain. Germline CDR1 reads MGHRA; CDR2 reads YSYEKL. The V and J ends lost 5 bases and 5 bases respectively, with 19 bases between them. The CDR3 contains 17 residues. CDR3 protein: CASSSAGWYFDNSPLHF. DNA for the CDR3: TGCGCCAGCAGCTCCGCGGGGTGGTATTTCGATAATTCACCCCTCCACTTT.

V gene TRBV5-1 combines with J gene TRBJ1-2; unclear D gene. The germline V gene encodes CDR1 SGHRS and CDR2 YFSETQ. V lost 4 bases and J lost 8, with 21 bases in between. The CDR3 runs 15 residues. CDR3 in DNA: TGCGCCAGCAGCCCCGGACTGACCTCCCCCCAAGGCTACACCTTC. Translation gives CASSPGLTSPQGYTF. Looking up the rest from reference TRBV5-1 and TRBJ1-2 gives the full variable domain: KAGVTQTPRYLIKTRGQQVTLSCSPISGHRSVSWYQQTPGQGLQFLFEYFSETQRNKGNFPGRFSGRQFSNSRSEMNVSTLELGDSALYLCASSPGLTSPQGYTFGSGTRLTVV.

This clonotype was seen a single time. The chain couples TRBV20-1 to TRBJ1-2, with TRBD1 matching 7 bases. The CDR3 covers 13 residues. Trimming at V came to 2 bases and at J to 0 bases, leaving 0 bases not matched to a gene. From germline, CDR1 is DFQATT and CDR2 SNEGSKA (reference sequence). The CDR3 DNA is TGCAGTGCTAGACAGGGGGCTAACTATGGCTACACCTTC. Translating it yields CSARQGANYGYTF.

This clonotype was seen a few times. The rearrangement uses TRBV20-1 and TRBJ1-6, with 7 bases aligning to TRBD1. After removal of 1 base from V and 6 bases from J, the junction contained 6 bases not matched to a gene. The CDR3 consists of 15 residues. Germline CDR1 reads DFQATT; CDR2 reads SNEGSKA (reference sequence). DNA of the CDR3: TGCAGTGCTAGAGCACGGGGACAGCTTAATTCACCCCTCCACTTT. Amino acids: CSARARGQLNSPLHF.

V and J are TRBV23-1 and TRBJ1-2; 7 bases agree with TRBD1. TRBV23-1 is flagged as an ORF with uncertain function. CDR3 length: 14 residues. With V trimmed by 6 bases and J by 3 bases, 7 bases remained unmatched. The CDR3 sequence is CASSREGAHYGYTF. The CDR3 DNA reads TGCGCCAGCAGCCGAGAGGGGGCCCACTATGGCTACACCTTC.

The chain carries TRBV5-1 and TRBJ1-2; no clear D gene. The V gene lost 0 bases and the J gene lost 1 base, with 10 bases spanning the gap. Germline loops: CDR1 SGHRS, CDR2 YFSETQ. The CDR3 runs 15 residues. Written as DNA, the CDR3 is TGCGCCAGCAGCTTGGGGGGAAACCTTAACTATGGCTACACCTTC. Its protein product is CASSLGGNLNYGYTF.

This clonotype has more than one count but fewer than ten. The CDR3 nucleotides read TGCAGTGCTTCCGGGACAGAGGGATCCGTATCCTACGAGCAGTACTTC. Translating it yields CSASGTEGSVSYEQYF. The chain uses TRBV20-1 and TRBJ2-7; 7 positions match TRBD1. The V gene's germline CDR1 is DFQATT and CDR2 SNEGSKA (reference sequence). The ends lost 5 bases at V and 1 base at J; junction bases unmatched: 14. The CDR3 runs 16 residues.

In this sample, this clonotype turned up a few times. The rearrangement links TRBV6-1 to TRBJ1-1; TRBD1 might be the D (5 bases). The germline V and J ends were trimmed by 7 bases and 4 bases, with 13 bases remaining between them. The germline V gene encodes CDR1 MNHNS and CDR2 SASEGT. The CDR3 contains 13 residues. The CDR3 region has the DNA TGTGCCAGCATCAGGACACCCGGCACTGAAGCTTTCTTT. Translating gives CASIRTPGTEAFF.

The chain uses TRBV5-1 and TRBJ2-3; tentative D call: TRBD1 (6 bases). Trimming pared 2 bases from V and 2 bases from J, leaving 12 bases between. CDR1 SGHRS and CDR2 YFSETQ come from the germline V gene. The CDR3 extends over 15 amino acids. The CDR3 spells CASSLQGFNTDTQYF. CDR3 coding DNA: TGCGCCAGCAGCTTACAGGGTTTTAACACAGATACGCAGTATTTT.

This clonotype was observed a single time. Mismatch with germline at one junction end may stem from a read error. This chain uses TRBV20-1 with TRBJ2-5; perhaps TRBD1 as D (6 bases). In germline, CDR1 is DFQATT, CDR2 SNEGSKA (reference sequence). The CDR3 sequence is 14 residues long. For the CDR3, the DNA is TGCAGTGCTACGCGAACTTTGGGACAAGAGGCCCAGTACTTC. It encodes CSATRTLGQEAQYF.

In this sample, this clonotype turned up once. The chain combines TRBV6-2 or TRBV6-3 with TRBJ2-7; 10 bases map to TRBD1. The CDR3 is made up of 15 amino acids. CDR1 and CDR2 from the germline V gene are MNHEY and SVGEGT. V shed 6 bases and J 2 bases; nucleotides not matched to a gene: 7. As DNA, the CDR3 is TGTGCCAGCAGCCCAAGGACAGGGGGAACCTACGAGCAGTACTTC. It yields the protein CASSPRTGGTYEQYF.

This chain connects TRBV18 to TRBJ2-7; D possibly uses TRBD1 or TRBD2 (7 bases each). In germline, CDR1 is KGHSH, CDR2 LQKENI. V lost 3 bases and J 2 bases, leaving 14 bases between the germline ends. The CDR3 runs to 15 residues. For the CDR3, the DNA is TGTGCCAGCTCACCGGGCCAGGGGGGGACCTACGAGCAGTACTTC. It encodes CASSPGQGGTYEQYF.

This clonotype was found a few times. This sequence joins TRBV24-1 and TRBJ2-3; a weak D match, TRBD2 (6 bases). The V end lost 6 bases, the J end lost 6 bases, and 12 bases lay between the germline ends. From germline, CDR1 is KGHDR and CDR2 SFDVKD. The length of the CDR3 is 13 residues. The CDR3: CATSSYRGDTQYF. The DNA for the CDR3 is TGTGCCACCAGTAGTTACCGGGGGGATACGCAGTATTTT.

The table lists this clonotype with a count of one. The rearrangement joins TRBV7-2 to TRBJ2-2; unclear D gene. The CDR3 totals 15 residues. Germline V CDR1 and CDR2: SGHTA, FQGNSA. V lost 7 bases to trimming and J lost 3 bases, with 15 bases between them. CDR3 region: CASTLLIGDTGELFF. The CDR3 DNA reads as TGTGCCAGCACCCTCCTAATAGGCGACACCGGGGAGCTGTTTTTT. Combining the CDR3 with reference TRBV7-2 and TRBJ2-2 gives the whole variable domain GAGVSQSPSNKVTEKGKDVELRCDPISGHTALYWYRQSLGQGLEFLIYFQGNSAPDKSGLPSDRFSAERTGGSVSTLTIQRTQQEDSAVYLCASTLLIGDTGELFFGEGSRLTVL.

The chain joins TRBV5-1 to TRBJ2-3; either TRBD1 or TRBD2 may fit D (5 bases each). The ends were cut back, 8 bases at V and 6 bases at J, with 13 bases in the middle. Germline CDR1 SGHRS, CDR2 YFSETQ. The CDR3 extends over 12 amino acids. CDR3 region: CASRDGADTQYF. The CDR3 DNA sequence: TGCGCCAGTAGAGACGGGGCGGATACGCAGTATTTT.

This sequence joins TRBV28 and TRBJ2-4; D may correspond to TRBD1 or TRBD2 (5 bases each). The CDR3 is 17 residues long. Germline loops: CDR1 MDHEN, CDR2 SYDVKM. V gave up 5 bases and J gave up 1 base, with 18 bases separating them. The CDR3 loop reads CASSVSTKGSAKNIQYF. Written as DNA, the CDR3 is TGTGCCAGCAGTGTATCAACCAAGGGGAGCGCCAAAAACATTCAGTACTTC.

J is TRBJ2-1 and V is TRBV20-1; 7 bases align to TRBD2. Germline V gene data show CDR1 as DFQATT and CDR2 as SNEGSKA (reference sequence). This CDR3 comprises 14 residues. Unmatched junction bases numbered 10, after V lost 4 bases and J lost 7 bases. The chain's CDR3 is CSATVGLVTNEQFF. The DNA of the CDR3 is TGCAGTGCTACGGTTGGACTAGTCACGAATGAGCAGTTCTTC.

For the CDR3, the DNA is TGTGCCAGCAGTTTGAGTGCAGATACGCAGTATTTT. Protein: CASSLSADTQYF. The chain couples TRBV12-3 or TRBV12-4 to TRBJ2-3; D uncertain. The CDR3 is 12 amino acids. V was trimmed by 3 bases and J by 4 bases, leaving 5 bases between them.